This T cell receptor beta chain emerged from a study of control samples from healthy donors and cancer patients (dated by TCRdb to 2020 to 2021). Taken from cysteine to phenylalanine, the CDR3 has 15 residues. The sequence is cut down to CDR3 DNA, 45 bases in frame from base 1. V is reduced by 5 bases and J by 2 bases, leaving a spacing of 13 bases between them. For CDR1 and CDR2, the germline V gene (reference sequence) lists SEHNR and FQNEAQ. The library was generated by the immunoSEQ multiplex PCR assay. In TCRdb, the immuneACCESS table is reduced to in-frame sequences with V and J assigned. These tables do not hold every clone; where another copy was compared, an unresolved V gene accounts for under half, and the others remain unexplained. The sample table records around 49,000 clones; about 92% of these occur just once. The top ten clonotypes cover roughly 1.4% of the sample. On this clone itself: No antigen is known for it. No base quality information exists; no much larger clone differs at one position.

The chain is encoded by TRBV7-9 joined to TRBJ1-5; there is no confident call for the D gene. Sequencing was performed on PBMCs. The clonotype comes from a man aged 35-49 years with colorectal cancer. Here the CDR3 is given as CASSPGPGGNQPQHF. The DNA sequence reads TGTGCCAGCAGCCCCGGGCCGGGCGGCAATCAGCCCCAGCATTTT.